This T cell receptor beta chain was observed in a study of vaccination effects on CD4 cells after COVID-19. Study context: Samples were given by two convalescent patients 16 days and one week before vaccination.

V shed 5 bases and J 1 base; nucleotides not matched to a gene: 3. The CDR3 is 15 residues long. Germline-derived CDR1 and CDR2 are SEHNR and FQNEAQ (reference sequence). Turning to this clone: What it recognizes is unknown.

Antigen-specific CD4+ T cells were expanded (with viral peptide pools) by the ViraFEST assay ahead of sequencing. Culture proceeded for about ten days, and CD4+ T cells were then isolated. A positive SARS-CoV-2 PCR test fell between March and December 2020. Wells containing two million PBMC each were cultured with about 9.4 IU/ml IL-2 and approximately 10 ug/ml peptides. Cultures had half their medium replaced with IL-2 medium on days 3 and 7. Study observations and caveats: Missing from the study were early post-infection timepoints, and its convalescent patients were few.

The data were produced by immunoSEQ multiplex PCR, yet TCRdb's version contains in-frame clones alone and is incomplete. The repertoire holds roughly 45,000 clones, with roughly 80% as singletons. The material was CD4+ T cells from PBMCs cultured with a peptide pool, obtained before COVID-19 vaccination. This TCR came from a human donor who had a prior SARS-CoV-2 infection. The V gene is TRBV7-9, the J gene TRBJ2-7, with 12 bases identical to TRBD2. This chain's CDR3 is CASSVGLAGSYEQYF. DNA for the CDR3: TGTGCCAGCAGCGTAGGACTAGCGGGGTCCTACGAGCAGTACTTC.